This TCR beta chain was retrieved from a study of cytomegalovirus exposure and HLA in healthy donors. Both 60 Vbeta primers and 13 Jbeta primers went into the PCR. Profiling relied on immunoSEQ multiplex PCR, and the TCRdb table lists in-frame clones only, not all of them. Of approximately 110,000 clones in the sample, about 79% were seen once. The germline gives CDR1 PRHDT, CDR2 FYEKMQ (reference sequence). The CDR3 is made up of 13 amino acids. The V end lost 2 bases, the J end lost 2 bases, and 3 bases lay between the germline ends. The chain uses TRBV13 and TRBJ2-2; no clear D gene. The sequence came from a man aged 50 or older in good health and CMV-seronegative. The sequenced material came from PBMCs. The DNA for the CDR3 is TGTGCCAGCAGCTTACCTAACACCGGGGAGCTGTTTTTT. Translating gives CASSLPNTGELFF.